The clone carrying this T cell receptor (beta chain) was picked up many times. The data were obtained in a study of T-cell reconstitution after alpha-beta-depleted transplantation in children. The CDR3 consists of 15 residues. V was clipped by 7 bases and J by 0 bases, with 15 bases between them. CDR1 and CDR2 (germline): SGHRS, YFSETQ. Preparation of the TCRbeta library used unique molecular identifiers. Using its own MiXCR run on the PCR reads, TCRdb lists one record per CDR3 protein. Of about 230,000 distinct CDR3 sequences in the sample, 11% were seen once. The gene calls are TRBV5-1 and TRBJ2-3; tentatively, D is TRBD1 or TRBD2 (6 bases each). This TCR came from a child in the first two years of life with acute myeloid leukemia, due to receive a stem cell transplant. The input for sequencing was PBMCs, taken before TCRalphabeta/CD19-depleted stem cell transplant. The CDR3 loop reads CASAPRGVSTDTQYF. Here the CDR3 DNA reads TGCGCCAGCGCCCCGAGGGGGGTTAGCACAGATACGCAGTATTTT.